This T cell receptor (beta chain) comes out of a study of identical twins. TCRdb fed the 5' RACE reads into MiXCR, producing one record per CDR3 protein. The table shows about 240,000 distinct CDR3 sequences, with roughly a tenth occurring only once. V was pared by 2 bases and J by 1 base, with 6 bases of the junction left unmatched. This CDR3 comprises 16 residues. Germline V lookup: CDR1 SQVTM, CDR2 ANQGSEA. Overall study findings and caveats: Conclusions came from cross-sectional statistical analysis, not from following the same donors. Modelling approaches yielded underestimates of out-of-frame TCR alpha sharing between monozygotic twins.

Ten or more counts support this clonotype. Its specificity is not known. The TCR originated in a man aged 50-60 years in good health. The sample was memory T cells sorted from blood. V usage is TRBV29-1 and J usage is TRBJ2-2, with 8 bases matching TRBD1. This chain's CDR3 is CSVEKRGTGNTGELFF. The CDR3 DNA follows: TGCAGCGTTGAAAAAAGAGGGACAGGGAACACCGGGGAGCTGTTTTTT.